The rows below give T cell receptor beta chains drawn from one sample of a study of radiotherapy plus CTLA-4 blockade in lung cancer. Clones were read by immunoSEQ multiplex PCR, and TCRdb kept only the in-frame ones, dropping some. The sample contains some 120,000 clones, roughly 80% of which appear only once. The sequencing used peripheral blood, collected from a patient treated with radiotherapy plus ipilimumab. The origin of the receptors is a human donor with non-small cell lung cancer that progressed on radiotherapy plus ipilimumab. Some clones in this sample may be carry-over from other donors' samples. Both conserved end residues are part of each CDR3. Each record gives: J gene, D gene, clone size, V gene, CDR3 DNA, CDR3 protein. D genes are given only for firm matches. Clone size, where shown, is once, few, many, or a class for clones that have expanded.

>TRBJ2-2|TRBD1|.|TRBV6-5
TGTGCCAGCAGCGGGACAGGGAGATTCGGGGAGCTGTTTTTT
CASSGTGRFGELFF
>TRBJ2-5|TRBD2|.|TRBV5-1
TGCGCCAGCAGCCCACCAGCGGGGGGGCTTGGAGAGACCCAGTACTTC
CASSPPAGGLGETQYF
>TRBJ2-3|TRBD2|.|TRBV7-9
TGTGCCAGCAGCTTAGGGTCAGGCGGGGGGGCCACAGATACGCAGTATTTT
CASSLGSGGGATDTQYF
>TRBJ2-5|.|.|TRBV7-5
TGTGTCTACTTAGAAGAGGAAGGGCAAGAGACCCAGTACTTC
CVYLEEEGQETQYF
>TRBJ1-2|.|.|TRBV29-1
TGCAGCGTTGTCCAGGGCCTCGGCTATGGCTACACCTTC
CSVVQGLGYGYTF
>TRBJ2-2|.|.|TRBV7-9
TGTGCCAGCAGCTTGTGGGGGCTAAACACCGGGGAGCTGTTTTTT
CASSLWGLNTGELFF
>TRBJ1-3|.|few|TRBV7-2
TGTGCCAGCAGCCCCGGGAGAGGAAACACCATATATTTT
CASSPGRGNTIYF
>TRBJ2-3|TRBD2|.|TRBV9
TGTGCCAGCAGCGTCACTCTAGCGGGGGGGCCGTCAGATACGCAGTATTTT
CASSVTLAGGPSDTQYF
>TRBJ1-1|.|few|TRBV29-1
TGCAGCGTTGGGTTGAACACTGAAGCTTTCTTT
CSVGLNTEAFF
>TRBJ1-6|.|.|TRBV7-2
TGTGCCAGCAGCTTGTATAATTCACCCCTCCACTTT
CASSLYNSPLHF
>TRBJ2-3|.|.|TRBV7-2
TGTGCCAGCAACAAAGACCCCTCCGCTAGCACGCAGTATTTT
CASNKDPSASTQYF
>TRBJ1-6|.|few|TRBV21-1
TGTGCCAGCAACCCCCACACCCTCCACTTT
CASNPHTLHF
>TRBJ1-1|.|.|TRBV7-9
TGTGCCAGCAGCTTAGCTTCACACGAGAACACTGAAGCTTTCTTT
CASSLASHENTEAFF
>TRBJ2-7|.|.|TRBV7-7
TGTGCTAGCAGCTTAGCCAGGGCGGGCGAGCAGTACTTC
CASSLARAGEQYF
>TRBJ2-3|.|.|TRBV4-3
TGCGCCAGCAGCAGGAGGGGATCCAGGGGAGCAGATACGCAGTATTTT
CASSRRGSRGADTQYF
>TRBJ1-2|TRBD1|medium-sized|TRBV19
TGTGCCAGTAGTATAGGGACAGGGTATGGCTACACCTTC
CASSIGTGYGYTF
>TRBJ2-3|TRBD2|.|TRBV15
TGTGCCACCAGGCCGGCCTCGGGACTAGTCCCTACCGAGCGCACAGATACGCAGTATTTT
CATRPASGLVPTERTDTQYF
>TRBJ2-5|.|.|TRBV9
TGTGCCAGCAGCCCAAAGACCACCCAAGAGACCCAGTACTTC
CASSPKTTQETQYF
>TRBJ1-3|.|.|TRBV5-1
TGCGCCAGCATGGATACAGCCTCTGGAAACACCATATATTTT
CASMDTASGNTIYF
>TRBJ2-1|TRBD2|.|TRBV5-1
TGCGCCAGCGCGGGGAGGGGCAATAACTCCTACAATGAGCAGTTCTTC
CASAGRGNNSYNEQFF
>TRBJ1-2|.|once|TRBV7-2
TGTGCCAGCAGCTCAGGTGCAGGGGACTATGGCTACACCTTC
CASSSGAGDYGYTF
>TRBJ1-2|.|few|TRBV10-3
TGTGCCATCACTCCGAGAGGGGGAAACTATGGCTACACCTTC
CAITPRGGNYGYTF
>TRBJ2-1|.|once|TRBV5-1
TGCGCCAGCAGCTTGGGTGGTGAGGACAATGAGCAGTTCTTC
CASSLGGEDNEQFF
>TRBJ2-4|TRBD2|.|TRBV25-1
TGTGCCAGCAGTGAAGGGGCGGGGGGCTGGAGAAACATTCAGTACTTC
CASSEGAGGWRNIQYF
>TRBJ2-7|TRBD1|.|TRBV5-1
TGCGCCAGCGCTTCCGGGACAGGGTCCTACGAGCAGTACTTC
CASASGTGSYEQYF
>TRBJ2-7|TRBD1|.|TRBV28
TGTGCCAGCAGCCTTACAGGGGGCCTCCTGCAGTACGAGCAGTACTTC
CASSLTGGLLQYEQYF
>TRBJ2-7|.|.|TRBV29-1
TGCAGCGCAACACTCCCCTACGAGCAGTACTTC
CSATLPYEQYF
>TRBJ2-7|.|.|TRBV2
TGTGCCAGCAGTCCGCACTCCTACGAGCAGTACTTC
CASSPHSYEQYF
>TRBJ1-6|.|.|TRBV5-4
TGTGCCAGCAGCTCGTCCTCGTCGCCCCTCCACTTT
CASSSSSSPLHF
>TRBJ1-4|.|.|TRBV18
TGTGCCAGCTCACGGGCCCGGGGTCCAACTAATGAAAAACTGTTTTTT
CASSRARGPTNEKLFF
>TRBJ1-3|.|.|TRBV5-6
TGTGCCAGCAGCTTGGTTGGAAACACCATATATTTT
CASSLVGNTIYF
>TRBJ2-3|TRBD1|once|TRBV5-5
TGTGCCAGCAGCCACGGGACAGGGGGAGACACTAGCACAGATACGCAGTATTTT
CASSHGTGGDTSTDTQYF